These T cell receptor gamma chains were read from a single sample in a study of human gamma delta and Vdelta1 T cells. TCRdb re-called the PCR reads through CATT. Among a few thousand gamma-chain clones listed, 5.2% were seen once. Sequenced sample: naive CD27+ Vdelta1 gamma-delta T cells from blood. The receptors were sampled from a human donor in good health. Both conserved end residues are part of each CDR3. Not all rows give a size; the values are once, few, many and, for expanded clones, a class.

clone_size	v_call	j_call	cdr3_aa	cdr3_nt
-	TRGV8	TRGJ1/TRGJ2	CATWDKSYYKKLF	TGTGCCACCTGGGATAAATCTTATTATAAGAAACTCTTT
few	TRGV9	TRGJ1/TRGJ2	CALWEGESYYKKLF	TGTGCCTTGTGGGAGGGGGAGAGTTATTATAAGAAACTCTTT
few	TRGV9	TRGJ1/TRGJ2	CAGGGHYKKLF	TGTGCCGGGGGGGGTCATTATAAGAAGCTCTTT
medium-sized	TRGV5	TRGJ1/TRGJ2	CATWDRPLNYKKLF	TGTGCCACCTGGGACAGGCCCCTGAATTATAAGAAACTCTTT
few	TRGV9	TRGJ1/TRGJ2	CALWDPFYYKKLF	TGTGCCTTGTGGGATCCTTTTTATTATAAGAAACTCTTT
few	TRGV3	TRGJ1/TRGJ2	CATWDRLHKKLF	TGTGCCACCTGGGACAGGCTGCATAAGAAACTCTTT
-	TRGV2	TRGJ1/TRGJ2	CASGDGHKKLF	TGTGCCTCCGGGGACGGTCATAAGAAACTCTTT
large	TRGV9	TRGJ1/TRGJ2	CALWENNYYKKLF	TGTGCCTTGTGGGAGAATAATTATTATAAGAAACTCTTT
few	TRGV5	TRGJP2	CATWDSKLGSDWIKTF	TGTGCCACCTGGGACAGCAAACTCGGTAGTGATTGGATCAAGACGTTT
few	TRGV5	TRGJ1/TRGJ2	CATGYRLYKKLF	TGTGCCACCGGGTACAGGCTTTATAAGAAACTCTTT
medium-sized	TRGV2	TRGJ1/TRGJ2	CATWDERGYKKLF	TGTGCCACCTGGGACGAACGAGGTTATAAGAAACTCTTT
-	TRGV5	TRGJ1/TRGJ2	CATWFFKRYKKLF	TGTGCCACCTGGTTCTTTAAGCGTTATAAGAAACTCTTT
large	TRGV5	TRGJ1/TRGJ2	CATWDRLRYKKLF	TGTGCCACCTGGGACAGGCTACGTTATAAGAAACTCTTT
medium-sized	TRGV3	TRGJ1/TRGJ2	CATWDRLPLKKLF	TGTGCCACCTGGGACAGGCTTCCCTTGAAGAAACTCTTT
large	TRGV5	TRGJ1/TRGJ2	CATWDRHYYKKLF	TGTGCCACCTGGGACAGGCATTATTATAAGAAACTCTTT
medium-sized	TRGV9	TRGJ1/TRGJ2	CALWEVRYKKLF	TGTGCCTTGTGGGAGGTGCGGTATAAGAAACTCTTT
-	TRGV3	TRGJ1/TRGJ2	CATWAYPHYYKKLF	TGTGCCACCTGGGCGTACCCCCATTATTATAAGAAACTCTTT
large	TRGV9	TRGJ1/TRGJ2	CALWEGNYYKKLF	TGTGCCTTGTGGGAAGGGAATTATTATAAGAAACTCTTT
few	TRGV8	TRGJ1/TRGJ2	CATWDRPGYYKKLF	TGTGCCACCTGGGATAGGCCGGGGTATTATAAGAAACTCTTT
few	TRGV2	TRGJ1/TRGJ2	CATWDGVYYKKLF	TGTGCCACCTGGGATGGGGTTTATTATAAGAAACTCTTT
medium-sized	TRGV3	TRGJ1/TRGJ2	CATWAYYYKKLF	TGTGCCACCTGGGCCTATTATTATAAGAAACTCTTT
few	TRGV2	TRGJ1/TRGJ2	CATWVRGVYYKKLF	TGTGCCACCTGGGTCAGAGGGGTTTATTATAAGAAACTCTTT
-	TRGV2	TRGJ1/TRGJ2	CATWDGRPYYKKLF	TGTGCCACCTGGGACGGGCGGCCTTATTATAAGAAACTCTTT
few	TRGV2	TRGJ1/TRGJ2	CATWDGTYYKKLF	TGTGCCACCTGGGACGGCACTTATTATAAGAAACTCTTT
-	TRGV2	TRGJ1/TRGJ2	CATWERGYKKLF	TGTGCCACCTGGGAAAGAGGATATAAGAAACTCTTT
-	TRGV3	TRGJ1/TRGJ2	CATWDRRVYYKKLF	TGTGCCACCTGGGACAGGCGGGTGTATTATAAGAAACTCTTT
-	TRGV2	TRGJ1/TRGJ2	CATWDGRYKKLF	TGTGCCACCTGGGACGGTCGATATAAGAAACTCTTT
few	TRGV8	TRGJP2	CATCRPNNSSDWIKTF	TGTGCCACCTGTCGTCCTAATAATAGTAGTGATTGGATCAAGACGTTT
-	TRGV2	TRGJ1/TRGJ2	CATWDGPDYYKKLF	TGTGCCACCTGGGACGGTCCAGATTATTATAAGAAACTCTTT
few	TRGV3	TRGJ1/TRGJ2	CATWDRPSGYYKKLF	TGTGCCACCTGGGACAGGCCATCCGGTTATTATAAGAAACTCTTT
few	TRGV5	TRGJ1/TRGJ2	CATWDRPGQGKKLF	TGTGCCACCTGGGACAGGCCGGGTCAGGGTAAGAAACTATTT
-	TRGV4	TRGJ1/TRGJ2	CATWDGPRPLYYKKLF	TGTGCCACCTGGGACGGGCCTCGCCCCCTTTATTATAAGAAACTCTTT
large	TRGV3	TRGJ1/TRGJ2	CATWDRRDKKLF	TGTGCCACCTGGGACAGGCGAGATAAGAAACTCTTT
-	TRGV9	TRGJ1/TRGJ2	CALWEPALWYGKLF	TGTGCCTTGTGGGAGCCCGCTTTGTGGTATGGGAAACTCTTT
few	TRGV2	TRGJ1/TRGJ2	CATWDSHEGYYKKLF	TGTGCCACCTGGGACTCCCACGAGGGGTATTATAAGAAACTCTTT
medium-sized	TRGV8	TRGJP2	CATWASSDWIKTF	TGTGCCACCTGGGCGAGTAGTGATTGGATCAAGACGTTT